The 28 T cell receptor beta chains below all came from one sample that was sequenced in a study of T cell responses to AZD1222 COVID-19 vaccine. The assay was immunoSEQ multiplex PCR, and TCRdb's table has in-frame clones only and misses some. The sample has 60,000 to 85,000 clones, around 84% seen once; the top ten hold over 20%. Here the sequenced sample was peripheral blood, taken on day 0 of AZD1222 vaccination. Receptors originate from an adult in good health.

The CDR3 loop is CASSQGDRGTEAFF. The CDR3 coding sequence is TGTGCCAGCAGCCAAGGGGACAGGGGGACTGAAGCTTTCTTT. The chain is built from TRBV3-1 (or the pseudogene TRBV3-2) and TRBJ1-1; the match to TRBD1 covers 11 bases. The CDR3 length is 14 residues. V was pared by 1 base and J by 5 bases, with 0 bases of the junction left unmatched. In germline, CDR1 is LGHDT, CDR2 YNNKEL (reference sequence).

As DNA, the CDR3 is TGTGCCAGCAGCTTCGGCGATTACTCGAACACTGAAGCTTTCTTT. Protein: CASSFGDYSNTEAFF. This chain connects TRBV11-3 to TRBJ1-1; D is ambiguous. Germline V gene data show CDR1 as SGHNT and CDR2 as YENEEA. The V end was cut by 3 bases, the J end by 1 base, with 12 bases between. The CDR3 consists of 15 residues.

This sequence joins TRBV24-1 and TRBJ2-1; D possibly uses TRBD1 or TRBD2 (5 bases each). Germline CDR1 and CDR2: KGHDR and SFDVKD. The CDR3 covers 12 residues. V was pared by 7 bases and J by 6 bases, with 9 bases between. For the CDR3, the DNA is TGTGCCACCAGCTGGGACGGCAATGAGCAGTTCTTC. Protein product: CATSWDGNEQFF.

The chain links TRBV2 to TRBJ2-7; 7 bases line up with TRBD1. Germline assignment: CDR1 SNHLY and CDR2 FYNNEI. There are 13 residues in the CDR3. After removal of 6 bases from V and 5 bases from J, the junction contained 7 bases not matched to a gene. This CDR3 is CASRGTAQHEQYF. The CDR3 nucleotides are TGTGCCAGCAGAGGGACAGCCCAACACGAGCAGTACTTC.

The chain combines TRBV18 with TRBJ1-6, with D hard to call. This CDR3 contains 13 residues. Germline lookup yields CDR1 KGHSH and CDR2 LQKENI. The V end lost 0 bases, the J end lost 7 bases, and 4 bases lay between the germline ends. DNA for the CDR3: TGTGCCAGCTCACCACCGAACAATTCACCCCTCCACTTT. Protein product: CASSPPNNSPLHF.

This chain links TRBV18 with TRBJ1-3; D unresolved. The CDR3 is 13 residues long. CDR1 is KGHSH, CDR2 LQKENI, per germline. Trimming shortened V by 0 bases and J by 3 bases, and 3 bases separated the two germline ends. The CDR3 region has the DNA TGTGCCAGCTCACCACCGGGTGGAAACACCATATATTTT. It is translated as CASSPPGGNTIYF.

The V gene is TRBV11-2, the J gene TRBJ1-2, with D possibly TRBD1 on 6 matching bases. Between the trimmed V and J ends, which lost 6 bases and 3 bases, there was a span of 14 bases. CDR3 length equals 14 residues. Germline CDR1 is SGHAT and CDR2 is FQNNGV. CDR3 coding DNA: TGTGCCAGCAGTTATGTGGGGGCAGACTATGGCTACACCTTC. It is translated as CASSYVGADYGYTF. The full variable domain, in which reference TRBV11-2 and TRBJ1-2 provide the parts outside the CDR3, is EAGVAQSPRYKIIEKRQSVAFWCNPISGHATLYWYQQILGQGPKLLIQFQNNGVVDDSQLPKDRFSAERLKGVDSTLKIQPAKLEDSAVYLCASSYVGADYGYTFGSGTRLTVV.

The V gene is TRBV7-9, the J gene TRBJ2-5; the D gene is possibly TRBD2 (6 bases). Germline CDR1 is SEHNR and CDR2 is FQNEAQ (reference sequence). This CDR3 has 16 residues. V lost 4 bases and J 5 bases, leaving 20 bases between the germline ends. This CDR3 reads CASSYYIPGGGETQYF. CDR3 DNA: TGTGCCAGCAGCTACTACATTCCAGGCGGAGGGGAGACCCAGTACTTC.

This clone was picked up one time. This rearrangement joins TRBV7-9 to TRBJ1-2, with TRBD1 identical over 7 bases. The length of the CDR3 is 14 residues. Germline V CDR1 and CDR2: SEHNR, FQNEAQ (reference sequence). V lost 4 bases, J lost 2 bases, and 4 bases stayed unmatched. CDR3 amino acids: CASSSRQGNYGYTF. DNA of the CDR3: TGTGCCAGCAGCTCCCGACAGGGAAACTATGGCTACACCTTC.

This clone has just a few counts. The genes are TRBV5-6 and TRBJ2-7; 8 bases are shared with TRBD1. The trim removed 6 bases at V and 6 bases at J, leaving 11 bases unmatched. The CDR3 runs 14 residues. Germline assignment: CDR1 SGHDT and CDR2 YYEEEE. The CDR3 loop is CASTGVGQDFEQYF. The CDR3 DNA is TGTGCCAGCACCGGTGTGGGACAGGACTTCGAGCAGTACTTC.

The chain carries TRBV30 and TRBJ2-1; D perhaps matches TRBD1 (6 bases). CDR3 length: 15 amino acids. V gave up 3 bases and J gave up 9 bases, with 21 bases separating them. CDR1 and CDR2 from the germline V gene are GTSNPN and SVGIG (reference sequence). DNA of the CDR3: TGTGCCTGGAGCTTAAGTCGACAGGCCCTAGGTGAGCAGTTCTTC. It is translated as CAWSLSRQALGEQFF.

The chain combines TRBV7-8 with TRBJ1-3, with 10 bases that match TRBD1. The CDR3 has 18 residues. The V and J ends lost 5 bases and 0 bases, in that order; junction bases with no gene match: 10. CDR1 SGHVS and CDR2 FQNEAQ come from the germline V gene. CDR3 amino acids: CASSLRQGAPRSGNTIYF. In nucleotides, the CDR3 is TGTGCCAGCAGCCTACGACAGGGGGCCCCTCGCTCTGGAAACACCATATATTTT.

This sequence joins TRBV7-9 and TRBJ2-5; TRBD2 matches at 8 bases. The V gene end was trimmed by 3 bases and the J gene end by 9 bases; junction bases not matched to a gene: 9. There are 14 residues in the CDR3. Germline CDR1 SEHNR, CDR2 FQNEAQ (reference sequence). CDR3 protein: CASSLAGRADAQYF. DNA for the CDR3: TGTGCCAGCAGCTTGGCCGGGAGGGCCGATGCCCAGTACTTC.

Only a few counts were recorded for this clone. CDR3 sequence (DNA): TGTGCCACCCGGGCTTTCAGCACAGGGGGAAGCGAGCAGTACTTC. Encoded protein: CATRAFSTGGSEQYF. The V and J genes are TRBV10-3 and TRBJ2-7, with 8 positions matching TRBD1. CDR1 is ENHRY, CDR2 SYGVKD, per germline. Losses at the gene ends were 10 bases for V and 6 bases for J; bases not matched to a gene: 17. The CDR3 runs to 15 residues.

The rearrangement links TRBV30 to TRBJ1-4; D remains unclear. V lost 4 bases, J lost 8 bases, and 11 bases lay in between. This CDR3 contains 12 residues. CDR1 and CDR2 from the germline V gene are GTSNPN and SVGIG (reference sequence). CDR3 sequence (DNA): TGTGCCTGGACGTTGGTTGGGGAAAAACTGTTTTTT. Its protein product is CAWTLVGEKLFF. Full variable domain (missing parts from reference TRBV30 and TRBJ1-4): SQTIHQWPATLVQPVGSPLSLECTVEGTSNPNLYWYRQAAGRGLQLLFYSVGIGQISSEVPQNLSASRPQDRQFILSSKKLLLSDSGFYLCAWTLVGEKLFFGSGTQLSVL.

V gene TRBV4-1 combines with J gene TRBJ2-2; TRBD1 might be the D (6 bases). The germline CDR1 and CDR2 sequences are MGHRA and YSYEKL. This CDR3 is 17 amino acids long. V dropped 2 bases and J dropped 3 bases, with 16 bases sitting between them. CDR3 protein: CASSQYYSDSYTGELFF. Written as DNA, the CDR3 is TGCGCCAGCAGCCAATACTATTCGGACAGCTACACCGGGGAGCTGTTTTTT.

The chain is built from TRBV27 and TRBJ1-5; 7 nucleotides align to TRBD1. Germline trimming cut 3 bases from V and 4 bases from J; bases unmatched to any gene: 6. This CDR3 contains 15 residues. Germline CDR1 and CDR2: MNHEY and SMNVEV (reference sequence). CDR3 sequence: CASSLESRGNQPQHF. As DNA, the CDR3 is TGTGCCAGCAGTTTGGAAAGCAGGGGGAATCAGCCCCAGCATTTT.

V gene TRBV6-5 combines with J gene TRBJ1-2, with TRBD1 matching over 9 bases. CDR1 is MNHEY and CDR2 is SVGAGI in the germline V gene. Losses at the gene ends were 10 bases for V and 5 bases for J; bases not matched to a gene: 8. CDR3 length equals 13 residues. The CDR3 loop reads CAIPGQGIYGYTF. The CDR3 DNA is TGTGCCATACCGGGACAGGGAATTTATGGCTACACCTTC.

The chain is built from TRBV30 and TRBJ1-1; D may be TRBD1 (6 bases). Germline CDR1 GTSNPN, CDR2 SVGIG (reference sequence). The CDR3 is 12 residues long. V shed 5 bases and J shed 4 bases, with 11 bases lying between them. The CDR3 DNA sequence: TGTGCCTGGGCCCAACAGGGCACTGAAGCTTTCTTT. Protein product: CAWAQQGTEAFF.

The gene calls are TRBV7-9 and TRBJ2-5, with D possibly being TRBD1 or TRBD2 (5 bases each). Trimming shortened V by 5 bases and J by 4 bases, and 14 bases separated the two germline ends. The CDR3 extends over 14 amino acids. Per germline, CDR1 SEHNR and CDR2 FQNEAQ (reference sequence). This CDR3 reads CASSPWDQGETQYF. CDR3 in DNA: TGTGCCAGCAGCCCCTGGGACCAGGGAGAGACCCAGTACTTC.

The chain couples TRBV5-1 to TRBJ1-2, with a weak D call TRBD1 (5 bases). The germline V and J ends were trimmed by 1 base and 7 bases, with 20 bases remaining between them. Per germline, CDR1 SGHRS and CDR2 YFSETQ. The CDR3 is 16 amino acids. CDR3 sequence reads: CASSLTRGRAGGGYTF. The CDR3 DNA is TGCGCCAGCAGCTTGACTCGGGGCAGGGCTGGAGGTGGCTACACCTTC.

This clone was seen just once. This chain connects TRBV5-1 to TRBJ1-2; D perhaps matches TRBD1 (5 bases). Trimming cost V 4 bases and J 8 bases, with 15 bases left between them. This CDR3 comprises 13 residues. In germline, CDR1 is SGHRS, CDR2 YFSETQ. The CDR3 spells CASSRGGARGYTF. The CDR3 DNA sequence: TGCGCCAGCAGCCGAGGTGGGGCAAGGGGCTACACCTTC.

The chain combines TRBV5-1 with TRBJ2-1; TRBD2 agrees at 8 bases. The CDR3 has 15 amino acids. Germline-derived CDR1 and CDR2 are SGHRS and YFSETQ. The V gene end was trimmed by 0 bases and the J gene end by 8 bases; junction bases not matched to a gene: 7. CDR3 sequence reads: CASSLDRGGIDEQFF. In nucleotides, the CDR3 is TGCGCCAGCAGCTTGGATCGGGGGGGTATCGATGAGCAGTTCTTC.

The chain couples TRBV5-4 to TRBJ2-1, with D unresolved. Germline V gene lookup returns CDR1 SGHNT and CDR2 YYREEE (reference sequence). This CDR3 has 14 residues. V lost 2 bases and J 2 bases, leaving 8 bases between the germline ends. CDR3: CASSFPGAYNEQFF. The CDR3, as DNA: TGTGCCAGCAGCTTTCCCGGAGCCTACAATGAGCAGTTCTTC.

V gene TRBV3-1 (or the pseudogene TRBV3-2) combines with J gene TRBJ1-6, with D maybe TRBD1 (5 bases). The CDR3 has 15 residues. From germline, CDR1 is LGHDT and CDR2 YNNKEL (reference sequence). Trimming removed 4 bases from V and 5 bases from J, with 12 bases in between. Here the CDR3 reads CASSRTDSNNSPLHF. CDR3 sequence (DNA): TGTGCCAGCAGCCGGACCGACAGTAATAATTCACCCCTCCACTTT.

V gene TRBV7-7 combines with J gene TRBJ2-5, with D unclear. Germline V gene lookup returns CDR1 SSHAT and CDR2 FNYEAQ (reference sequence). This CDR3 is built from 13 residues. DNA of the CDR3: TGTGCTTCGGGTCTACAGCTCGCAGAGACCCAGTACTTC. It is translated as CASGLQLAETQYF.

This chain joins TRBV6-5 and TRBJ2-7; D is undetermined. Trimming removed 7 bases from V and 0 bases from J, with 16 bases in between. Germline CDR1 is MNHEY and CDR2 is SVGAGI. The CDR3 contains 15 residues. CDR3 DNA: TGTGCCAGCACCCCGGTGTGGAAGAGCTCCTACGAGCAGTACTTC. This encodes CASTPVWKSSYEQYF.

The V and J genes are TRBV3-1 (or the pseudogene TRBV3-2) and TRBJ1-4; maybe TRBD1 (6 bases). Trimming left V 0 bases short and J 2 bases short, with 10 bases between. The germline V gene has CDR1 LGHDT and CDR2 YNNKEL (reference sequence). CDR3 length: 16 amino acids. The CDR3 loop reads CASSQDGRGTNEKLFF. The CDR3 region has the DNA TGTGCCAGCAGCCAAGACGGCAGGGGTACTAATGAAAAACTGTTTTTT.